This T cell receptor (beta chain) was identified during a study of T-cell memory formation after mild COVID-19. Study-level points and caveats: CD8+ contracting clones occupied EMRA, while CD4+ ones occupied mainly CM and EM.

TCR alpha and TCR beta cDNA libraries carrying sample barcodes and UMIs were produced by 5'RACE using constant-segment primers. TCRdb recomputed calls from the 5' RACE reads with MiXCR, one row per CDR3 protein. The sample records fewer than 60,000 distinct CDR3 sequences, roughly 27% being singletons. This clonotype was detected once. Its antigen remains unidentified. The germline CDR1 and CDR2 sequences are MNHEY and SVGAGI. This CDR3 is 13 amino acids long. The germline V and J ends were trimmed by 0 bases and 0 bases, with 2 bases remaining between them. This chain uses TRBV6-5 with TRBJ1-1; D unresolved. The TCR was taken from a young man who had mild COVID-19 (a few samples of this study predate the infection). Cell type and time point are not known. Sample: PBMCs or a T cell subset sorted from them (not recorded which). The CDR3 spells CASSYSLNTEAFF. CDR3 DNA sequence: TGTGCCAGCAGTTACTCGCTGAACACTGAAGCTTTCTTT.